This is a list of T cell receptor beta chains from one sample in a study of T cells in Graves' hyperthyroidism and ophthalmopathy. MiXCR, applied by TCRdb to the multiplex PCR reads, yields one record per CDR3 protein. The sample consists of 300,000 to 450,000 distinct CDR3 sequences, around 14% of them appearing once. Material for sequencing was blood. These receptors all stem from a woman between 55 and 75 years old with Graves' hyperthyroidism. Both conserved end residues are part of each CDR3. A D gene is named only where the DNA matches it firmly. Size is stated for part of the rows, as once, few or many counts, or as a class when the clone is expanded.

V gene	D gene	clone size	J gene	CDR3 DNA	CDR3 protein
TRBV20-1	-	-	TRBJ2-2	TGCAGTGCTAGAGATCTCGCGGGATCAGTGAACACCGGGGAGCTGTTTTTT	CSARDLAGSVNTGELFF
TRBV6-1	TRBD2	many	TRBJ2-7	TGTGCCAGCCAGGGACTAGAAGGATACGAGCAGTACTTC	CASQGLEGYEQYF
TRBV6-1	-	-	TRBJ1-5	TGTGCCAGCAGAAAGGGACTGAATGATATCAATCAGCCCCAGCATTTT	CASRKGLNDINQPQHF
TRBV5-8	-	-	TRBJ2-1	TGTGCCAGCAGTAAAGGGGAATCCTACAATGAGCAGTTCTTC	CASSKGESYNEQFF
TRBV18	TRBD2	few	TRBJ2-2	TGTGCCAGCTCACCGGGAGGGGCCCGAGGGGACACCGGGGAGCTGTTTTTT	CASSPGGARGDTGELFF
TRBV10-3	-	many	TRBJ1-1	TGTGCCATCAGTGAGTCGGGCAGGGGACGAGAAGCTTTCTTT	CAISESGRGREAFF
TRBV19	TRBD1	many	TRBJ1-2	TGTGCCAGTAGTGGAGTGACAGGGAATGGCTACACCTTC	CASSGVTGNGYTF
TRBV6-1	TRBD1	few	TRBJ1-4	TGTGCCAGCAGTTCAGGGGGCCTTAATGAAAAACTGTTTTTT	CASSSGGLNEKLFF
TRBV5-1	TRBD1	many	TRBJ1-5	TGCGCCAGCAGCTTGGAACAGGGGGCGAATCAGCCCCAGCATTTT	CASSLEQGANQPQHF
TRBV10-3	-	few	TRBJ2-1	TGTGCCATCACGCTGGGGCGCTCCTACAATGAGCAGTTCTTC	CAITLGRSYNEQFF
TRBV4-1	TRBD1	-	TRBJ2-7	TGCGCCAGCAGCCTCCTAGAGGGACAGGAAGCTCCCTACGAGCAGTACTTC	CASSLLEGQEAPYEQYF
TRBV4-1	-	-	TRBJ2-2	TGCGCCAGCAGCCAAGGATCCGGGCCAGGGACCGGGGAGCTGTTTTTT	CASSQGSGPGTGELFF
TRBV7-9	TRBD2	-	TRBJ2-3	TGTGCCAGCAGCCCACCCGGGACTAGCGGGAATACGCAGTATTTT	CASSPPGTSGNTQYF
TRBV6-6	-	many	TRBJ1-6	TGTGCCAGCAGTTACTCGAAGGCAGGGGATTCACCCCTCCACTTT	CASSYSKAGDSPLHF
TRBV3-1	-	many	TRBJ2-1	TGTGCCAGCAGCCAAGGGGCCCGTCTTTCCAATGAGCAGTTCTTC	CASSQGARLSNEQFF
TRBV4-1	TRBD2	-	TRBJ2-5	TGCGCCAGCAGCCAAGGCGGGAGGCCGACGAAAGAGACCCAGTACTTC	CASSQGGRPTKETQYF
TRBV5-5	-	-	TRBJ2-7	TGTGCCAGCAGCCCCCGGACTGTCCACGACCACTACGAGCAGTACTTC	CASSPRTVHDHYEQYF
TRBV6-1	-	many	TRBJ2-7	TGTGCCAGTTCCGGGCTCCGGACCTACGAGCAGTACTTC	CASSGLRTYEQYF
TRBV7-9	TRBD2	-	TRBJ2-1	TGTGCCAGCAGCTTAGAGGGGCTAGCGGGAGGTAGGAACAATGAGCAGTTCTTC	CASSLEGLAGGRNNEQFF
TRBV28	-	many	TRBJ2-7	TGTGCCAGCAGTTTATACAGCGAGACTCCTTACGAGCAGTACTTC	CASSLYSETPYEQYF
TRBV12-3/TRBV12-4	TRBD2	many	TRBJ2-7	TGTGCCAGCAGTTTTTGGTCACCGGGACTAGAATACGAGCAGTACTTC	CASSFWSPGLEYEQYF
TRBV6-6	-	-	TRBJ2-7	TGTGCCAGCAGTTACCGGGACACCAGCTCCTACGAGCAGTACTTC	CASSYRDTSSYEQYF
TRBV5-1	TRBD2	-	TRBJ2-3	TGCGCCAGCAGATTAGCGGGAGGCGCAGATACGCAGTATTTT	CASRLAGGADTQYF
TRBV2	-	many	TRBJ2-5	TGTGCCAGCAGTAAGGACTACACACAAGAGACCCAGTACTTC	CASSKDYTQETQYF
TRBV7-2	TRBD1	many	TRBJ1-4	TGTGCCAGCAGCTTAGAAGGGACAGGCTATAATGAAAAACTGTTTTTT	CASSLEGTGYNEKLFF
TRBV20-1	TRBD2	many	TRBJ2-1	TGCAGTGCTAGGACCGGGAGGGGTACTGAGCAGTTCTTC	CSARTGRGTEQFF
TRBV28	TRBD2	-	TRBJ2-7	TGTGCCAGCAGTACTAGCGGGAGATCTCTTAGCTCCTACGAGCAGTACTTC	CASSTSGRSLSSYEQYF
TRBV24-1	TRBD2	many	TRBJ2-5	TGTGCCACCAGTGGACTAGCGGGAGCAGCAGAGACCCAGTACTTC	CATSGLAGAAETQYF
TRBV15	TRBD2	-	TRBJ2-7	TGTGCCACCAGCAGACTAGCGGGAGTCTACGAGCAGTACTTC	CATSRLAGVYEQYF
TRBV30	-	many	TRBJ1-6	TGTGCCTGGAGTTCTGGGCAGAATTCACCCCTCCACTTT	CAWSSGQNSPLHF
TRBV24-1	-	few	TRBJ2-3	TGTGCCACCAGTGTAAACTGGGGGAATACGCAGTATTTT	CATSVNWGNTQYF
TRBV9	TRBD2	few	TRBJ2-7	TGTGCCAGCAGCCCCCGCGTAGCGGGGGCCTACGAGCAGTACTTC	CASSPRVAGAYEQYF
TRBV12-3/TRBV12-4	TRBD2	many	TRBJ2-1	TGTGCCAGCAGTTTAGACGGCGGGGGTGAGCAGTTCTTC	CASSLDGGGEQFF
TRBV4-2	-	-	TRBJ1-3	TGTGCCAGCAGCCAAGACGTCACCAACTCTGGAAACACCATATATTTT	CASSQDVTNSGNTIYF
TRBV2	TRBD1	many	TRBJ1-5	TGTGCCAGCAGTGAAGCAGGGGGCGCCCGCAATCAGCCCCAGCATTTT	CASSEAGGARNQPQHF